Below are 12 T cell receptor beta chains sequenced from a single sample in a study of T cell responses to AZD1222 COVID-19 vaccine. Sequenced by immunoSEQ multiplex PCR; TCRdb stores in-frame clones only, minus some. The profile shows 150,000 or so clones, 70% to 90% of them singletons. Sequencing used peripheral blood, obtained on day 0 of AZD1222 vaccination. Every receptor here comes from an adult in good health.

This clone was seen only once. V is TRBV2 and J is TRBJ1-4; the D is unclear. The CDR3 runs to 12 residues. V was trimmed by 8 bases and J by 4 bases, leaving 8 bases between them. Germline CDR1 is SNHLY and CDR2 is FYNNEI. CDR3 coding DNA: TGTGCCAGCGATAAAAATAATGAAAAACTGTTTTTT. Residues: CASDKNNEKLFF.

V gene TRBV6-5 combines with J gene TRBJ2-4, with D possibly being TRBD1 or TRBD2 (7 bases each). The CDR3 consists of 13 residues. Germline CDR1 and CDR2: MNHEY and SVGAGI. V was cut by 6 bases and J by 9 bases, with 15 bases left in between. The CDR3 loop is CASSPQGGGIQYF. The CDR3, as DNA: TGTGCCAGCAGCCCCCAGGGGGGGGGCATTCAGTACTTC.

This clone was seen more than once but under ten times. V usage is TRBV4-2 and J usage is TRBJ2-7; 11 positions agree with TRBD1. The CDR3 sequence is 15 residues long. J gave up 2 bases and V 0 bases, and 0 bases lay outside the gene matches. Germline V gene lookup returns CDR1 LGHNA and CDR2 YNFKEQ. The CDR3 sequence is CASSQEGQGAYEQYF. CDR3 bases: TGTGCCAGCAGCCAAGAGGGACAGGGGGCCTACGAGCAGTACTTC.

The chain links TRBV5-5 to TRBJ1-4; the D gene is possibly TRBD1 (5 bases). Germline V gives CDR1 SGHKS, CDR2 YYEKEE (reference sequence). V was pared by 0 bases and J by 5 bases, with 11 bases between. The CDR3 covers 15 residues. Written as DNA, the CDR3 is TGTGCCAGCAGCTTGGTAGGGGCCCTCAATGAAAAACTGTTTTTT. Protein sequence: CASSLVGALNEKLFF.

For the CDR3, the DNA is TGTGCCAGCAGTGAAATCACGGCGGACAGATGGAATGGCTACACCTTC. Its protein is CASSEITADRWNGYTF. The chain employs TRBV25-1 and TRBJ1-2; D possibly corresponds to TRBD1 (6 bases). Trimming stripped 2 bases from V and 6 bases from J, with 19 bases between. The CDR3 is 16 amino acids. Germline CDR1 MGHDK, CDR2 SYGVNS.

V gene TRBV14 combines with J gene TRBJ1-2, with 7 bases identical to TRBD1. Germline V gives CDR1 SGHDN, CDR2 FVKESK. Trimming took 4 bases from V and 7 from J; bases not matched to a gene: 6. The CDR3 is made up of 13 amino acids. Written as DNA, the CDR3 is TGTGCCAGCAGCCCCCAGACAGGGTCTGGCTACACCTTC. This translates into CASSPQTGSGYTF.

In DNA, the CDR3 is TGTGCCAGCAGCTTGTCTACAGGGATCACAGATACGCAGTATTTT. Translated, it gives CASSLSTGITDTQYF. This chain connects TRBV5-5 to TRBJ2-3; the D gene is possibly TRBD1 (6 bases). The CDR3 is 15 amino acids. Trimming removed 1 base from V and 2 bases from J, with 11 bases in between. From germline, CDR1 is SGHKS and CDR2 YYEKEE (reference sequence).

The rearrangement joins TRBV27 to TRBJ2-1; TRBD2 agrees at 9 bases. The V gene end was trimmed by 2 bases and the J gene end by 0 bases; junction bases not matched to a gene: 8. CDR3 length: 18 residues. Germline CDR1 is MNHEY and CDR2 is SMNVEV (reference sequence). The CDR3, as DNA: TGTGCCAGCAGTTTACTAGCGGGGAGAGCTGCCTCCTACAATGAGCAGTTCTTC. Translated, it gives CASSLLAGRAASYNEQFF.

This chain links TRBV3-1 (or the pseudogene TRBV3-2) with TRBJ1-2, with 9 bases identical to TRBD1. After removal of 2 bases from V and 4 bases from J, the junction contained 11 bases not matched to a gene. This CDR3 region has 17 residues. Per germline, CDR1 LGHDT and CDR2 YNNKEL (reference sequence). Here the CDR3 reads CASSQLGQGFLGYGYTF. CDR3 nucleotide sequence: TGTGCCAGCAGCCAACTGGGACAGGGCTTCCTCGGCTATGGCTACACCTTC.

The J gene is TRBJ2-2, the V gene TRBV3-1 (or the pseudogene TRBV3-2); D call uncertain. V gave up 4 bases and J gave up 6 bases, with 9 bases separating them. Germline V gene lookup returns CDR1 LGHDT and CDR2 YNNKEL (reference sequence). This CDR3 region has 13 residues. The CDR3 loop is CASSLRLSGELFF. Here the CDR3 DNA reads TGTGCCAGCAGCCTGCGACTCTCCGGGGAGCTGTTTTTT.

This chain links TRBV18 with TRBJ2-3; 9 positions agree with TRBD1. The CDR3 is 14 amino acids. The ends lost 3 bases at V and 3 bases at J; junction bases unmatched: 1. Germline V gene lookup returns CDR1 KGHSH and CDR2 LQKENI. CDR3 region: CASSPGTGTDTQYF. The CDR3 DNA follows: TGTGCCAGCTCACCGGGGACAGGGACAGATACGCAGTATTTT.

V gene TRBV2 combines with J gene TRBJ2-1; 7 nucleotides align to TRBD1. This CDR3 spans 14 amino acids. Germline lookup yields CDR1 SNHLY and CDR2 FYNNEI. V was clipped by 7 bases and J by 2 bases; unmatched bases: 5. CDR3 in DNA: TGTGCCAGCAAGCCGGGGACAGCCTACAATGAGCAGTTCTTC. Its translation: CASKPGTAYNEQFF.